The next 11 T cell receptor beta chains were all read from a single sample in a study of CD8+ T cells in alopecia areata. RNA was isolated and reverse transcribed to cDNA, the sequencing template. The data were produced by immunoSEQ multiplex PCR, yet TCRdb's version contains in-frame clones alone and is incomplete. The table includes approximately 180,000 clones, 58% detected once. Treatment given: oral pan-JAK inhibitor, 5-10 mg twice daily. Sequencing was performed on CD4+ T cells sorted from blood, taken at approximately week 55, from a patient treated with tofacitinib. The receptors here all came from a human donor with alopecia areata.

This chain uses TRBV7-9 with TRBJ1-6; D remains unclear. The CDR3 runs 13 residues. Trimming took 2 bases from V and 5 from J, leaving 4 bases between them. Germline CDR1 reads SEHNR; CDR2 reads FQNEAQ (reference sequence). This chain's CDR3 is CASSLKHNSPLHF. In DNA form, the CDR3 reads TGTGCCAGCAGCTTAAAGCATAATTCACCCCTCCACTTT.

This chain uses TRBV27 with TRBJ2-3; 11 bases are shared with TRBD2. The CDR3 is 14 residues long. Unmatched junction bases numbered 6, after V lost 8 bases and J lost 5 bases. From germline, CDR1 is MNHEY and CDR2 SMNVEV (reference sequence). CDR3 coding DNA: TGTGCCAGCCGGACTAGCGGGTTTATAGATACGCAGTATTTT. Its translation is CASRTSGFIDTQYF.

The chain joins TRBV6-1 to TRBJ1-5, with 8 bases aligning to TRBD1. J lost 7 bases, V lost 11 bases, and 10 bases had no gene match. Germline V gene lookup returns CDR1 MNHNS and CDR2 SASEGT. This CDR3 region has 13 residues. Here the CDR3 reads CAGSGTGTQPQHF. The CDR3 nucleotides are TGTGCCGGGTCCGGGACAGGTACCCAGCCCCAGCATTTT.

The gene calls are TRBV27 and TRBJ2-6; TRBD1 agrees at 7 bases. CDR1 and CDR2 (germline): MNHEY, SMNVEV (reference sequence). This CDR3 is built from 16 residues. J was trimmed by 0 bases and V by 5 bases; bases with no gene match: 4. CDR3 loop: CASSRDSSSGANVLTF. The CDR3 nucleotides read TGTGCCAGCAGTCGGGACAGTTCCTCTGGGGCCAACGTCCTGACTTTC.

This chain's CDR3 is CASSDPIQGPTDTQYF. CDR3 nucleotides: TGCGCCAGCAGTGATCCCATACAGGGACCCACAGATACGCAGTATTTT. This chain connects TRBV10-2 to TRBJ2-3, with D maybe TRBD1 (6 bases). Trimming took off 3 bases at V and 2 bases at J, with 15 bases between the two ends. CDR1 is WSHSY and CDR2 is SAAADI in the germline V gene. The CDR3 has 16 residues.

The V and J genes are TRBV10-3 and TRBJ1-2; the match to TRBD1 covers 9 bases. Germline V CDR1 and CDR2: ENHRY, SYGVKD. The CDR3 runs 17 residues. Trimming cost V 3 bases and J 2 bases; bases outside gene matches: 10. DNA of the CDR3: TGTGCCATCAGTGACTGGGTCATGGACAGGGGCAACTATGGCTACACCTTC. This translates into CAISDWVMDRGNYGYTF.

This clone was counted a few times. The rearrangement links TRBV18 to TRBJ2-7; D is unclear. V lost 3 bases to trimming and J lost 5 bases, with 8 bases between them. Germline CDR1 KGHSH, CDR2 LQKENI. The length of the CDR3 is 12 residues. Here the CDR3 reads CASSPSLNEQYF. CDR3 DNA sequence: TGTGCCAGCTCACCGTCCCTAAACGAGCAGTACTTC.

This clone came up a few times. The chain combines TRBV4-1 with TRBJ2-4; TRBD2 agrees at 8 bases. Trimming cost V 2 bases and J 5 bases; bases outside gene matches: 5. The germline V gene encodes CDR1 MGHRA and CDR2 YSYEKL. The CDR3 sequence is 15 residues long. This chain's CDR3 is CASSQIGGAQNIQYF. The DNA for the CDR3 is TGCGCCAGCAGCCAAATCGGGGGGGCCCAAAACATTCAGTACTTC.

The chain uses TRBV4-2 and TRBJ1-4; the D is unclear. Germline V CDR1 and CDR2: LGHNA, YNFKEQ. V was trimmed by 1 base and J by 4 bases, leaving 1 base between them. The CDR3 is 12 amino acids. CDR3 residues: CASSQVNEKLFF. The DNA of the CDR3 is TGTGCCAGCAGCCAAGTTAATGAAAAACTGTTTTTT.

The chain uses TRBV5-1 and TRBJ1-5; a possible D gene is TRBD1 (5 bases). CDR1 and CDR2 (germline): SGHRS, YFSETQ. The ends were cut back, 4 bases at V and 3 bases at J, with 14 bases in the middle. The CDR3 contains 15 residues. CDR3 in DNA: TGCGCCAGCAGCCCAGACAGAGCCCCCAATCAGCCCCAGCATTTT. Amino acid sequence: CASSPDRAPNQPQHF. Supplemented by reference TRBV5-1 and TRBJ1-5, the full variable domain reads KAGVTQTPRYLIKTRGQQVTLSCSPISGHRSVSWYQQTPGQGLQFLFEYFSETQRNKGNFPGRFSGRQFSNSRSEMNVSTLELGDSALYLCASSPDRAPNQPQHFGDGTRLSIL.

This rearrangement joins TRBV4-3 to TRBJ2-3, with D perhaps matching TRBD2 (5 bases). The CDR3 totals 18 residues. Germline loops: CDR1 LGHNA, CDR2 YSLEER. The V gene lost 2 bases and the J gene lost 0 bases, with 18 bases spanning the gap. CDR3 DNA: TGCGCCAGCAGCCAATCCCCCCGCGGACTGGGTAGCACAGATACGCAGTATTTT. Encoded protein: CASSQSPRGLGSTDTQYF.